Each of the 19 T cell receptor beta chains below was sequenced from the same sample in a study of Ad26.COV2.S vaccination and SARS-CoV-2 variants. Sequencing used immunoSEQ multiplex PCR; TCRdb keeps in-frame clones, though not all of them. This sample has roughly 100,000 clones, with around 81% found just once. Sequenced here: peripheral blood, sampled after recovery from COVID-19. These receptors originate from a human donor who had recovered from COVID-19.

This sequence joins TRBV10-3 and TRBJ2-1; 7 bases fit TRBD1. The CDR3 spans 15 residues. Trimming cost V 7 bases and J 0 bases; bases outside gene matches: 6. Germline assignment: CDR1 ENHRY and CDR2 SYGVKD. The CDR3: CAIKPQGSSYNEQFF. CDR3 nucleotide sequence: TGTGCCATCAAACCACAGGGGAGCTCCTACAATGAGCAGTTCTTC.

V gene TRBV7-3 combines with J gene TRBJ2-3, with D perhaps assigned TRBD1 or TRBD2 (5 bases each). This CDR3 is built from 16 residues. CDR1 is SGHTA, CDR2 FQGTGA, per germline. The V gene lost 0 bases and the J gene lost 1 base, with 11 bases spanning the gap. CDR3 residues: CASSLTVGGGTDTQYF. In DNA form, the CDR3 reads TGTGCCAGCAGCTTAACGGTTGGGGGTGGCACAGATACGCAGTATTTT.

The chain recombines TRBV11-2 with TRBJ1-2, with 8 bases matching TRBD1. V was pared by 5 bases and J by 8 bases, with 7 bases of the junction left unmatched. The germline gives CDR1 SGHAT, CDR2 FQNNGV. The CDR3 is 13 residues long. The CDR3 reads CASSPDRGYGYTF. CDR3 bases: TGTGCCAGCAGCCCCGACAGGGGATACGGCTACACCTTC.

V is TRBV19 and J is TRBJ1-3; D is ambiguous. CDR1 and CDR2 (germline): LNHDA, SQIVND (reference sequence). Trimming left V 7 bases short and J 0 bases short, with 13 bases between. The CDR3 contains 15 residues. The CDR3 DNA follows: TGTGCCAGTACCGCCTCCTTGCTCTCTGGAAACACCATATATTTT. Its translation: CASTASLLSGNTIYF. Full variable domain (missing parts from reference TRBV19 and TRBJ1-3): DGGITQSPKYLFRKEGQNVTLSCEQNLNHDAMYWYRQDPGQGLRLIYYSQIVNDFQKGDIAEGYSVSREKKESFPLTVTSAQKNPTAFYLCASTASLLSGNTIYFGEGSWLTVV.

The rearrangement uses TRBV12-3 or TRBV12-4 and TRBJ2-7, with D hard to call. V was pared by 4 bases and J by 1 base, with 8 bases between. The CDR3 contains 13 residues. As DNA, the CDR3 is TGTGCCAGCAGTTCACAGAGGTCCTACGAGCAGTACTTC. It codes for CASSSQRSYEQYF.

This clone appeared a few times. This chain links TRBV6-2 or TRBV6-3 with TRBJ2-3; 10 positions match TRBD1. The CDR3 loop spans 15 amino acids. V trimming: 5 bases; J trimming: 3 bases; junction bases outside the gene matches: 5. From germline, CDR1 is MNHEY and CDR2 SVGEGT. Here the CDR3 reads CASSRPGQGTDTQYF. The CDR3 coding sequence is TGTGCCAGCAGTCGCCCGGGACAGGGGACAGATACGCAGTATTTT.

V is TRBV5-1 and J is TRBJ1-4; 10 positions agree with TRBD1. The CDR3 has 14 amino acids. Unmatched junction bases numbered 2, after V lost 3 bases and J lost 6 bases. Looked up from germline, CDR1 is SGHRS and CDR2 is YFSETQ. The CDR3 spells CASSYDRGHEKLFF. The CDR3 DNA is TGCGCCAGCAGCTATGACAGGGGGCATGAAAAACTGTTTTTT. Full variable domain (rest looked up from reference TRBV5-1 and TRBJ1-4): KAGVTQTPRYLIKTRGQQVTLSCSPISGHRSVSWYQQTPGQGLQFLFEYFSETQRNKGNFPGRFSGRQFSNSRSEMNVSTLELGDSALYLCASSYDRGHEKLFFGSGTQLSVL.

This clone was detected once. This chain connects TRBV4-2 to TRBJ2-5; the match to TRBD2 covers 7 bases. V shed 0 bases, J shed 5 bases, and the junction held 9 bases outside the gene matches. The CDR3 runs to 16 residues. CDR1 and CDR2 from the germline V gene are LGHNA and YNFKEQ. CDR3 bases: TGTGCCAGCAGCCAAGATCCAGCGGGGAATCAGGAGACCCAGTACTTC. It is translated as CASSQDPAGNQETQYF.

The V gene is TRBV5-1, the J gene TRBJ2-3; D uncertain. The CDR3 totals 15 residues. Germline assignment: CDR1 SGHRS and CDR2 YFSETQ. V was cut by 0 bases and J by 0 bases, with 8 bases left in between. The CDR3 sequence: CASSLESPSTDTQYF. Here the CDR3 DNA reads TGCGCCAGCAGCTTGGAGTCACCTAGCACAGATACGCAGTATTTT.

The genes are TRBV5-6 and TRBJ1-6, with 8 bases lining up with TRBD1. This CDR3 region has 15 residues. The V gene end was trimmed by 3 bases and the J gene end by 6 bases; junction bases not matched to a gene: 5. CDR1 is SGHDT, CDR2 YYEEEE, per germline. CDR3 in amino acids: CASSSLGQGNSPLHF. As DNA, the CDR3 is TGTGCCAGCAGCTCTCTAGGACAGGGTAATTCACCCCTCCACTTT.

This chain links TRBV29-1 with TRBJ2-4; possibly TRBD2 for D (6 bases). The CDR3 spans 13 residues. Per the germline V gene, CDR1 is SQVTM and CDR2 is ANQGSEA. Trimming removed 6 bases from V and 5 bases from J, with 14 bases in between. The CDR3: CSVAQGGENIQYF. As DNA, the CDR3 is TGCAGCGTCGCGCAGGGAGGTGAAAACATTCAGTACTTC. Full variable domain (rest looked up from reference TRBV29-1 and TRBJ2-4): SAVISQKPSRDICQRGTSLTIQCQVDSQVTMMFWYRQQPGQSLTLIATANQGSEATYESGFVIDKFPISRPNLTFSTLTVSNMSPEDSSIYLCSVAQGGENIQYFGAGTRLSVL.

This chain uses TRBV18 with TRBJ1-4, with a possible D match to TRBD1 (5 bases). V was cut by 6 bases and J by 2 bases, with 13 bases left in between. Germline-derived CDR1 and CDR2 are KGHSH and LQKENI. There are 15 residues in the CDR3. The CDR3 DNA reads TGTGCCAGCTCCCCGCTGCGGGACACTAATGAAAAACTGTTTTTT. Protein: CASSPLRDTNEKLFF.

In DNA, the CDR3 is TGTGCCAGCAGTGAACCGCCGGACAGGGTGGACTACGAGCAGTACTTC. Protein: CASSEPPDRVDYEQYF. V usage is TRBV6-1 and J usage is TRBJ2-7; TRBD1 aligns across 8 bases. Germline values: CDR1 MNHNS, CDR2 SASEGT. This CDR3 has 16 amino acids. Losses at the gene ends were 2 bases for V and 3 bases for J; bases not matched to a gene: 9.

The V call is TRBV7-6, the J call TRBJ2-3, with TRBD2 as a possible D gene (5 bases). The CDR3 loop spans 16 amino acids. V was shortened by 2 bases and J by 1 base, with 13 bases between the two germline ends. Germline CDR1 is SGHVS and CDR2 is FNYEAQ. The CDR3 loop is CASSLSVGSGTDTQYF. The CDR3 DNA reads TGTGCCAGCAGCTTAAGCGTTGGTAGCGGCACAGATACGCAGTATTTT.

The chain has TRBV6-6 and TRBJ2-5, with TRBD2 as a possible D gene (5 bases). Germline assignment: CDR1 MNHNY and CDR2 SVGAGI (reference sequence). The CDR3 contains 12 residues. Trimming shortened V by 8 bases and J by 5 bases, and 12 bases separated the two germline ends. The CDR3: CASWRGGETQYF. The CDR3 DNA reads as TGTGCCAGCTGGCGCGGCGGGGAGACCCAGTACTTC.

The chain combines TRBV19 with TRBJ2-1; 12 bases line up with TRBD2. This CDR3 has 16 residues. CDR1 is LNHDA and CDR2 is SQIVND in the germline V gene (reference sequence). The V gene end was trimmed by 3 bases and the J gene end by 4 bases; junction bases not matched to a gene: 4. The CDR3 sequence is CASSIFLAGGYNEQFF. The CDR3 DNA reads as TGTGCCAGTAGTATTTTCCTAGCGGGGGGGTACAATGAGCAGTTCTTC. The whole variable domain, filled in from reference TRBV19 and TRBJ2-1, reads DGGITQSPKYLFRKEGQNVTLSCEQNLNHDAMYWYRQDPGQGLRLIYYSQIVNDFQKGDIAEGYSVSREKKESFPLTVTSAQKNPTAFYLCASSIFLAGGYNEQFFGPGTRLTVL.

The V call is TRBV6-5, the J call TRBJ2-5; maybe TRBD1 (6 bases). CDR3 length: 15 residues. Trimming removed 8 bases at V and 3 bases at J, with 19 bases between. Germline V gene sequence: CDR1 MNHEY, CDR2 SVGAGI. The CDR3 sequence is CASGPQGLLEETQYF. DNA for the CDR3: TGTGCCAGCGGACCGCAGGGGCTATTAGAAGAGACCCAGTACTTC.

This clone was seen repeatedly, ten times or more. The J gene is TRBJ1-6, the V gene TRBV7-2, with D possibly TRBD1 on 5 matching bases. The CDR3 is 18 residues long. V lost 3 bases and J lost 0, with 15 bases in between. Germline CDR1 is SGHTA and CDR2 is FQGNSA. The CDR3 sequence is CASSFSKDSYSYNSPLHF. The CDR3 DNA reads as TGTGCCAGCAGCTTCTCGAAAGACAGTTACTCCTATAATTCACCCCTCCACTTT. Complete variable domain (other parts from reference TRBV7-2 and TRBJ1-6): GAGVSQSPSNKVTEKGKDVELRCDPISGHTALYWYRQSLGQGLEFLIYFQGNSAPDKSGLPSDRFSAERTGGSVSTLTIQRTQQEDSAVYLCASSFSKDSYSYNSPLHFGNGTRLTVT.

The CDR3 bases are TGTGCCAGCAGGCTCCGGGGGGGAGTCACTGAAGCTTTCTTT. It codes for CASRLRGGVTEAFF. This chain uses TRBV28 with TRBJ1-1; a possible D gene is TRBD1 (5 bases). The CDR3 is 14 residues long. Germline V gene data show CDR1 as MDHEN and CDR2 as SYDVKM. V shed 6 bases and J shed 4 bases, with 15 bases lying between them.